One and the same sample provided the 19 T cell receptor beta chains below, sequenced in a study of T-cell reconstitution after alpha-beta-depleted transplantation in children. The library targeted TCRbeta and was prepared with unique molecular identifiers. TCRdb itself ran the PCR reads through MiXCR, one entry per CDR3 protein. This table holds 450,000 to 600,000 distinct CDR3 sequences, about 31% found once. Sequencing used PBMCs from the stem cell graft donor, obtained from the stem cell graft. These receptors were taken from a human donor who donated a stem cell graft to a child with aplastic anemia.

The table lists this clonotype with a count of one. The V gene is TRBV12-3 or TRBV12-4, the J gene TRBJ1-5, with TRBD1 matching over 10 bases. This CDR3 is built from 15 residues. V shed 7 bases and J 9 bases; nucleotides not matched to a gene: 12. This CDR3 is CASTPGQGRIRPQHF. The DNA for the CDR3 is TGTGCCAGCACCCCGGGACAGGGGAGGATTCGGCCCCAGCATTTT.

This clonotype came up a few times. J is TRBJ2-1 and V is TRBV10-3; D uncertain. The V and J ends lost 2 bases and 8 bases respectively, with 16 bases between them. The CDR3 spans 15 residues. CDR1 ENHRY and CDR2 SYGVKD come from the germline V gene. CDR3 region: CAISEPSKGGDEQFF. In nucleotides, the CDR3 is TGTGCCATCAGTGAGCCTTCTAAGGGTGGCGATGAGCAGTTCTTC.

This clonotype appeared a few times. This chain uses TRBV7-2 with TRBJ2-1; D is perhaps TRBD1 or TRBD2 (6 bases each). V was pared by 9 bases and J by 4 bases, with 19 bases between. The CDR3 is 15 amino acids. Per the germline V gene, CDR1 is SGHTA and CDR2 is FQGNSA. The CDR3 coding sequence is TGTGCCAGTTTACTTAGGGGGGAGGCGTACAATGAGCAGTTCTTC. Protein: CASLLRGEAYNEQFF.

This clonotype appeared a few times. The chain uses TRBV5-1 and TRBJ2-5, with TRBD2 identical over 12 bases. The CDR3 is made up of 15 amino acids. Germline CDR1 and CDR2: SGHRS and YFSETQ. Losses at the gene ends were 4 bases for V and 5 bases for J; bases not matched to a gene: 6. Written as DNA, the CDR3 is TGCGCCAGCAGCCCGACTAGCGGGGGTTTGGAGACCCAGTACTTC. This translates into CASSPTSGGLETQYF. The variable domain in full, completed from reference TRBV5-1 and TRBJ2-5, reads KAGVTQTPRYLIKTRGQQVTLSCSPISGHRSVSWYQQTPGQGLQFLFEYFSETQRNKGNFPGRFSGRQFSNSRSEMNVSTLELGDSALYLCASSPTSGGLETQYFGPGTRLLVL.

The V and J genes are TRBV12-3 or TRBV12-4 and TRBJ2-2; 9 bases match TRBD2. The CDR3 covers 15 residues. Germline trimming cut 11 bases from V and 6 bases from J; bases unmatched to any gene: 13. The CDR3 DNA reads TGTGCCTCTCGGAGCGGGAGGAATGACGCCGGGGAGCTGTTTTTT. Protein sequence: CASRSGRNDAGELFF.

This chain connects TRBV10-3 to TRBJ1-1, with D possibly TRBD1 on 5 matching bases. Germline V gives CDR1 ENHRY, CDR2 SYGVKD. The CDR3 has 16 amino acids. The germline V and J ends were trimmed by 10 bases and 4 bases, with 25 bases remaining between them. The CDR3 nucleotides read TGTGCCACCGAGAAATCGGCGGGGCAAGAGGGCACTGAAGCTTTCTTT. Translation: CATEKSAGQEGTEAFF.

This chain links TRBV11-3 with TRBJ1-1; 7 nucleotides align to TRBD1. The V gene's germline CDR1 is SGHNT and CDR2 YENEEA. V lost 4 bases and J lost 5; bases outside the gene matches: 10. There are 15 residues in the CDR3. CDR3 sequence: CASSSQHRGETEAFF. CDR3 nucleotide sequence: TGTGCCAGCAGCTCCCAGCACAGGGGTGAAACTGAAGCTTTCTTT.

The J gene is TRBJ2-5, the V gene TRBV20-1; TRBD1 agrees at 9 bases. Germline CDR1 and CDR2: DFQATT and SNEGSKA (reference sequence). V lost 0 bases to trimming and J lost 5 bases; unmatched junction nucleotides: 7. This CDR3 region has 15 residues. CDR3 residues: CSAREDRGFRETQYF. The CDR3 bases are TGCAGTGCTAGAGAGGACAGGGGATTTCGGGAGACCCAGTACTTC.

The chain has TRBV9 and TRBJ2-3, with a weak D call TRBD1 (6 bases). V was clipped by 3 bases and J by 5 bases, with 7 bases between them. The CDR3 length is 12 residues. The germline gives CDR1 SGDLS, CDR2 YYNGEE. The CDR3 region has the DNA TGTGCCAGCAGCGCGACAGGAGATACGCAGTATTTT. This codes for CASSATGDTQYF.

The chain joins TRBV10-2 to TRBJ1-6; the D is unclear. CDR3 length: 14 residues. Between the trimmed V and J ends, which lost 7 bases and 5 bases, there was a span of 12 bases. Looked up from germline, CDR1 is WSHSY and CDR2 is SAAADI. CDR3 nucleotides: TGCGCCAGCACCGACCGGACGGATAATTCACCCCTCCACTTT. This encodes CASTDRTDNSPLHF.

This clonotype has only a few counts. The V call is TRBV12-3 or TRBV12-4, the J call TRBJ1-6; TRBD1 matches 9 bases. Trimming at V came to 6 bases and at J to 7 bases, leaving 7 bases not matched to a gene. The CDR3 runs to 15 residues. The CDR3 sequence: CASRPGTGNNSPLHF. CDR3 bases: TGTGCCAGCAGGCCCGGGACAGGGAACAATTCACCCCTCCACTTT.

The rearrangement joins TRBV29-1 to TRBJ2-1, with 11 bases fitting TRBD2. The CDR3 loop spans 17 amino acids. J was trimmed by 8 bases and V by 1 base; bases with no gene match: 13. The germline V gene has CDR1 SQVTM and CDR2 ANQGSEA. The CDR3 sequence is CSVEGPGLADKGDEQFF. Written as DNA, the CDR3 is TGCAGCGTTGAAGGTCCGGGACTAGCGGACAAGGGTGATGAGCAGTTCTTC.

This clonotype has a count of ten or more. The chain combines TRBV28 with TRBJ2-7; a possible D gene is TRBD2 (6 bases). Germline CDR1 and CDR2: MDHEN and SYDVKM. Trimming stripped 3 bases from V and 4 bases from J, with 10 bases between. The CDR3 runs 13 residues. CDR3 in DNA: TGTGCCAGCAGTTTGGCTGGGGGGTACGAGCAGTACTTC. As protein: CASSLAGGYEQYF.

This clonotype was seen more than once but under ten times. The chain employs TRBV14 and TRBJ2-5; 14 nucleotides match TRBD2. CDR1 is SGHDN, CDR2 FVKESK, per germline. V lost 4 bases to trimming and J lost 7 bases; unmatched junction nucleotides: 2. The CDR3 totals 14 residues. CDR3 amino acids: CASSPGTSGRTQYF. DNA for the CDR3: TGTGCCAGCAGCCCCGGGACTAGCGGGAGGACCCAGTACTTC. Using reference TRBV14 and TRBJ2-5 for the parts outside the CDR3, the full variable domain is EAGVTQFPSHSVIEKGQTVTLRCDPISGHDNLYWYRRVMGKEIKFLLHFVKESKQDESGMPNNRFLAERTGGTYSTLKVQPAELEDSGVYFCASSPGTSGRTQYFGPGTRLLVL.

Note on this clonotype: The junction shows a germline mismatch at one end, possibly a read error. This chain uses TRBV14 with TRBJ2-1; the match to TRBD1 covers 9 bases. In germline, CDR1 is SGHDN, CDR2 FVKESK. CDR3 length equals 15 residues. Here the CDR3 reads CASSQGDRAYIEQFF. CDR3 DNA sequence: TGTGCCAGCAGCCAAGGGGACAGGGCCTACATTGAGCAGTTCTTC.

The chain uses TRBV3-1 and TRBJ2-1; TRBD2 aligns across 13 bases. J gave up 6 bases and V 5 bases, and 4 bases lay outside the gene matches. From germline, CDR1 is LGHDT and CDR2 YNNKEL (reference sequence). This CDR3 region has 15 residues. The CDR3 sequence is CASSTRLAGGNEQFF. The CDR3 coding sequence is TGTGCCAGCAGCACCCGACTAGCGGGAGGCAATGAGCAGTTCTTC.

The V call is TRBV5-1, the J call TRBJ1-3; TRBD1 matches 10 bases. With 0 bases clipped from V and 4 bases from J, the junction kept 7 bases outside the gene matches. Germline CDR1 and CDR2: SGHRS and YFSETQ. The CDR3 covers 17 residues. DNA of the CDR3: TGCGCCAGCAGCTTGGGAGGGGACAGGGGTCCCGGAAACACCATATATTTT. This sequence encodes CASSLGGDRGPGNTIYF.

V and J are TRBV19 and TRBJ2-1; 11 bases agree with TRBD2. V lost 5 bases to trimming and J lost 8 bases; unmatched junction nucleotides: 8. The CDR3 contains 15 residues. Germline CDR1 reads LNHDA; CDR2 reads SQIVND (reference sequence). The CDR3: CASSYLTSGTHEQFF. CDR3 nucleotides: TGTGCCAGTAGTTACTTGACTAGCGGGACCCATGAGCAGTTCTTC.

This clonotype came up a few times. The CDR3 coding sequence is TGTGCCAGCAGTGAATTTGCTAGCGGGAGGGGGAGCTCCTACAATGAGCAGTTCTTC. It specifies CASSEFASGRGSSYNEQFF. The V call is TRBV6-1, the J call TRBJ2-1, with 12 bases lining up with TRBD2. CDR3 length: 19 residues. Germline loops: CDR1 MNHNS, CDR2 SASEGT. Trimming took 2 bases from V and 0 from J; bases not matched to a gene: 8.